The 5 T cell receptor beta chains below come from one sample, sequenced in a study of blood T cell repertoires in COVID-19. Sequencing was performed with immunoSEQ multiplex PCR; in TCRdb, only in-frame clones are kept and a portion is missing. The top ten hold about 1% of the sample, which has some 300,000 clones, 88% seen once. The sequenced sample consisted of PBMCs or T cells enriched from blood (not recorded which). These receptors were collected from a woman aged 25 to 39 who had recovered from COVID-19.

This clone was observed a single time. The CDR3, as DNA: TGTGCCAGTAAAGGGACAGGGCTTCAGCCCCAGCATTTT. This gives the protein CASKGTGLQPQHF. V gene TRBV19 combines with J gene TRBJ1-5; 9 positions match TRBD1. CDR1 and CDR2 from the germline V gene are LNHDA and SQIVND (reference sequence). The CDR3 covers 13 residues. V was clipped by 7 bases and J by 6 bases; unmatched bases: 4. Complete variable domain (other parts from reference TRBV19 and TRBJ1-5): DGGITQSPKYLFRKEGQNVTLSCEQNLNHDAMYWYRQDPGQGLRLIYYSQIVNDFQKGDIAEGYSVSREKKESFPLTVTSAQKNPTAFYLCASKGTGLQPQHFGDGTRLSIL.

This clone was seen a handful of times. In DNA, the CDR3 is TGTGCCAGCAGTTCGCCCCAGGGACTTAAAGAGACCCAGTACTTC. The encoded protein is CASSSPQGLKETQYF. The chain carries TRBV6-5 and TRBJ2-5, with a tentative D call TRBD2 (6 bases). The germline CDR1 and CDR2 sequences are MNHEY and SVGAGI. The CDR3 consists of 15 residues. Trimming removed 4 bases at V and 3 bases at J, with 15 bases between.

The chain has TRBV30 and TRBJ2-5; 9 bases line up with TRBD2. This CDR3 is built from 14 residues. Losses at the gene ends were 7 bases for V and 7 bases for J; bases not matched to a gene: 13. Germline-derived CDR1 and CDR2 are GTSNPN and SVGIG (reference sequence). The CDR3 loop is CASTGLAVVGTQYF. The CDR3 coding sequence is TGTGCCTCGACGGGACTAGCCGTGGTCGGGACCCAGTACTTC.

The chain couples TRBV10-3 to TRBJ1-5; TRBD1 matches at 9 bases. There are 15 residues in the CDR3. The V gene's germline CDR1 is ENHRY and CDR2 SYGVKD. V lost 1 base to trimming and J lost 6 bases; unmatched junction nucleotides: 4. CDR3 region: CAISEYRGQGQPQHF. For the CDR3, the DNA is TGTGCCATCAGTGAGTACAGGGGGCAAGGTCAGCCCCAGCATTTT.

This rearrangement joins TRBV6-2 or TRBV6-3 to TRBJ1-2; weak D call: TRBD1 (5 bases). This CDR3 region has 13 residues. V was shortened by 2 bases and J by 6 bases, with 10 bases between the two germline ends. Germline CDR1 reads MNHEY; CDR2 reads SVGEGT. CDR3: CASSYTQAHGYTF. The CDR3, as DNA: TGTGCCAGCAGTTACACACAGGCCCATGGCTACACCTTC.